The TCR beta chain under discussion was sequenced for a study of T cell responses to AZD1222 COVID-19 vaccine. Across the study: Second-dose timings of about 4 or about 12 weeks were pooled. Whole-study findings and limits: Only after the peak T cell response were repertoires sampled.

About this clone itself: Its antigen remains unidentified.

Clones were sequenced by immunoSEQ multiplex PCR, and TCRdb holds only the in-frame ones, with some missing. The sample records about 96,000 clones, roughly 88% being singletons. Germline assignment: CDR1 MNHNY and CDR2 SVGAGI (reference sequence). The germline V and J ends were trimmed by 5 bases and 7 bases, with 18 bases remaining between them. This CDR3 comprises 14 residues. The receptor's source is an adult in good health. The sample consisted of peripheral blood, taken on day 0 of AZD1222 vaccination. The chain recombines TRBV6-6 with TRBJ2-7; TRBD1 or TRBD2 may be the D gene (5 bases each). CDR3 protein: CASSPTLGVGEQYF. Here the CDR3 DNA reads TGTGCCAGCAGTCCTACCTTGGGGGTGGGGGAGCAGTACTTC.